The 28 T cell receptor beta chains below all came from one sample that was sequenced in a study of beta chain features in type 1 diabetes. The study's findings and limits: Significant though moderate, a shortening of TCRB CDR3s appeared in all four CD4+ subsets of Type 1 diabetes patients.

TCRB transcripts that were expressed got sequenced, as all of the isolated RNA had been reverse transcribed. Libraries were prepared by immunoSEQ multiplex PCR; TCRdb keeps only in-frame clonotypes and omits some of them. Here the sample spans about 230,000 clones, 16% being singletons. Their antigen targets remain unknown. The sequencing sample was made of naive CD4+ T cells from blood. The receptors originated from a man aged 30 to 39 with type 1 diabetes.

The chain is built from TRBV7-9 and TRBJ1-4, with 9 bases aligning to TRBD1. The CDR3 has 14 amino acids. Germline lookup yields CDR1 SEHNR and CDR2 FQNEAQ (reference sequence). After removal of 5 bases from V and 8 bases from J, the junction contained 6 bases not matched to a gene. CDR3 amino acids: CASSRGQGEEKLFF. The CDR3 DNA reads as TGTGCCAGCAGCAGGGGACAGGGCGAAGAAAAACTGTTTTTT.

This clone was found a few times. This sequence joins TRBV21-1 and TRBJ2-6; the table calls TRBD1, which could not be checked here. TRBV21-1 is designated a pseudogene. This CDR3 is built from 18 residues. CDR3 nucleotides: TGTGCCAGTCCAAGGACAGGCGAAACTGACTCTGGGGCCAACGTCCTGACTTTC. Its protein product is CASPRTGETDSGANVLTF.

This clone was seen only a few times. This chain links TRBV7-3 with TRBJ1-2, with D tentatively TRBD1 (6 bases). From germline, CDR1 is SGHTA and CDR2 FQGTGA. This CDR3 is 14 amino acids long. The ends were cut back, 8 bases at V and 5 bases at J, with 18 bases in the middle. CDR3 in DNA: TGTGCCAGCGCGAATGGACAGCACCTGTATGGCTACACCTTC. This translates into CASANGQHLYGYTF.

Only a few counts were recorded for this clone. The chain uses TRBV30 and TRBJ2-1; D may correspond to TRBD1 or TRBD2 (5 bases each). Trimming took off 4 bases at V and 0 bases at J, with 16 bases between the two ends. Looked up from germline, CDR1 is GTSNPN and CDR2 is SVGIG (reference sequence). The CDR3 has 16 amino acids. CDR3: CAWKLGAGSSYNEQFF. The CDR3 bases are TGTGCCTGGAAATTGGGCGCAGGGAGCTCCTACAATGAGCAGTTCTTC.

The rearrangement links TRBV30 to TRBJ1-2; D remains unclear. Trimming left V 1 base short and J 0 bases short, with 15 bases between. Germline V gives CDR1 GTSNPN, CDR2 SVGIG (reference sequence). The CDR3 covers 16 residues. The CDR3, as DNA: TGTGCCTGGAGTGCGGCAGGCGGCGGGACTAACTATGGCTACACCTTC. Protein sequence: CAWSAAGGGTNYGYTF.

This clone turned up a few times. This rearrangement joins TRBV25-1 to TRBJ2-1; no clear D. V was pared by 6 bases and J by 4 bases, with 13 bases between. In germline, CDR1 is MGHDK, CDR2 SYGVNS. This CDR3 is built from 14 residues. The DNA for the CDR3 is TGTGCCAGCAGCTCAGGAAGAGCATACAATGAGCAGTTCTTC. This translates into CASSSGRAYNEQFF.

This clone has more than one count but fewer than ten. This chain links TRBV7-2 with TRBJ2-7; D not resolved. With 1 base removed from V and 10 bases from J, the gap between germline ends came to 8 bases. The germline V gene encodes CDR1 SGHTA and CDR2 FQGNSA. The CDR3 loop spans 11 amino acids. The chain's CDR3 is CASSLDSFQYF. CDR3 DNA: TGTGCCAGCAGCTTAGATAGTTTCCAGTACTTC. Using reference TRBV7-2 and TRBJ2-7 for the parts outside the CDR3, the full variable domain is GAGVSQSPSNKVTEKGKDVELRCDPISGHTALYWYRQSLGQGLEFLIYFQGNSAPDKSGLPSDRFSAERTGGSVSTLTIQRTQQEDSAVYLCASSLDSFQYFGPGTRLTVT.

This clone showed up just a few times. The V gene is TRBV9, the J gene TRBJ2-1; 7 bases align to TRBD2. Trimming removed 4 bases from V and 8 bases from J; junction bases left unmatched: 12. CDR3 length: 15 residues. Germline V gene lookup returns CDR1 SGDLS and CDR2 YYNGEE. This CDR3 reads CASSPTGGSRYEQFF. CDR3 nucleotide sequence: TGTGCCAGCAGCCCGACGGGCGGGAGTAGGTATGAGCAGTTCTTC.

V gene TRBV29-1 combines with J gene TRBJ2-5; weak D call: TRBD2 (5 bases). Germline V gene sequence: CDR1 SQVTM, CDR2 ANQGSEA. Trimming removed 0 bases at V and 9 bases at J, with 14 bases between. This CDR3 has 13 residues. Written as DNA, the CDR3 is TGCAGCGTTGAAGATGGTAGAGGGAAGCCCCAGTACTTC. Translation: CSVEDGRGKPQYF.

This chain uses TRBV7-9 with TRBJ2-5, with a tentative D call TRBD2 (6 bases). Trimming removed 6 bases from V and 7 bases from J, with 21 bases in between. Germline-derived CDR1 and CDR2 are SEHNR and FQNEAQ (reference sequence). CDR3 length equals 15 residues. This chain's CDR3 is CASSRVAGTAGTQYF. The CDR3 nucleotides read TGTGCCAGCAGTAGAGTTGCGGGGACGGCGGGGACCCAGTACTTC.

The rearrangement links TRBV6-5 to TRBJ1-4; D remains unclear. Looked up from germline, CDR1 is MNHEY and CDR2 is SVGAGI. With 4 bases removed from V and 4 bases from J, the gap between germline ends came to 10 bases. The CDR3 sequence is 14 residues long. CDR3 residues: CASSSPAGNEKLFF. The DNA for the CDR3 is TGTGCCAGCAGTTCCCCGGCGGGTAATGAAAAACTGTTTTTT.

The chain uses TRBV10-3 and TRBJ2-6, with a tentative D call TRBD1 (5 bases). Trimming left V 5 bases short and J 0 bases short, with 11 bases between. CDR3 length: 16 residues. Germline CDR1 reads ENHRY; CDR2 reads SYGVKD. The CDR3 reads CAISRITGSGANVLTF. The CDR3 DNA reads TGTGCCATCAGTAGAATCACAGGCTCTGGGGCCAACGTCCTGACTTTC.

This clone was recorded a few times. The chain couples TRBV14 to TRBJ2-7; 8 nucleotides line up with TRBD2. Per the germline V gene, CDR1 is SGHDN and CDR2 is FVKESK. CDR3 length: 15 amino acids. Germline trimming cut 4 bases from V and 2 bases from J; bases unmatched to any gene: 7. The CDR3 region is CASSRIAGTPYEQYF. The CDR3 DNA reads as TGTGCCAGCAGCCGTATAGCGGGGACTCCCTACGAGCAGTACTTC.

Only one count was recorded for this clone. The V gene is TRBV15, the J gene TRBJ1-5; no clear D gene. CDR1 and CDR2 (germline): LNHNV, YYDKDF (reference sequence). This CDR3 comprises 14 residues. V gave up 0 bases and J gave up 4 bases, with 7 bases separating them. As DNA, the CDR3 is TGTGCCACCAGCAGAGACAGAAGGAATCAGCCCCAGCATTTT. Residues: CATSRDRRNQPQHF.

The chain joins TRBV9 to TRBJ2-5, with D perhaps TRBD1 (5 bases). Germline loops: CDR1 SGDLS, CDR2 YYNGEE. This CDR3 region has 11 residues. Trimming took off 5 bases at V and 4 bases at J, with 6 bases between the two ends. CDR3 sequence: CASSRGETQYF. For the CDR3, the DNA is TGTGCCAGCAGTAGGGGAGAGACCCAGTACTTC.

The J gene is TRBJ2-3, the V gene TRBV14; 12 bases line up with TRBD2. Germline CDR1 and CDR2: SGHDN and FVKESK. The J segment lost 5 bases and the V segment lost 5 bases, leaving 2 bases of the junction unmatched. This CDR3 spans 14 amino acids. The CDR3 reads CASSRLAGEDTQYF. As DNA, the CDR3 is TGTGCCAGCAGCAGACTAGCGGGAGAAGATACGCAGTATTTT. Full variable domain (outside the CDR3, taken from reference TRBV14 and TRBJ2-3): EAGVTQFPSHSVIEKGQTVTLRCDPISGHDNLYWYRRVMGKEIKFLLHFVKESKQDESGMPNNRFLAERTGGTYSTLKVQPAELEDSGVYFCASSRLAGEDTQYFGPGTRLTVL.

This chain's CDR3 is CASSPLGLAGDEQFF. The CDR3 coding sequence is TGTGCCAGCTCACCACTGGGACTAGCGGGAGATGAGCAGTTCTTC. The chain employs TRBV18 and TRBJ2-1; 14 nucleotides agree with TRBD2. The CDR3 totals 15 residues. Germline V CDR1 and CDR2: KGHSH, LQKENI. The trim removed 1 base at V and 8 bases at J, leaving 1 base unmatched.

The chain joins TRBV7-2 to TRBJ1-1; possible D gene TRBD1, 5 bases. Deletions cut 3 bases from V and 2 bases from J, with 10 bases between. Germline CDR1 and CDR2: SGHTA and FQGNSA. This CDR3 contains 14 residues. CDR3 in amino acids: CASSFSGINTEAFF. In DNA form, the CDR3 reads TGTGCCAGCAGCTTTTCAGGGATTAACACTGAAGCTTTCTTT.

The J gene is TRBJ2-3, the V gene TRBV7-2; no clear D gene. There are 15 residues in the CDR3. Trimming removed 0 bases from V and 0 bases from J, with 7 bases in between. Germline V CDR1 and CDR2: SGHTA, FQGNSA. CDR3 nucleotide sequence: TGTGCCAGCAGCTTAGCCCTAACCAGCACAGATACGCAGTATTTT. Protein: CASSLALTSTDTQYF.

This clone was recorded a few times. The V gene is TRBV11-2, the J gene TRBJ2-3; D is unclear. Germline CDR1 reads SGHAT; CDR2 reads FQNNGV. Trimming shortened V by 1 base and J by 1 base, and 6 bases separated the two germline ends. The CDR3 is 14 amino acids. The CDR3 coding sequence is TGTGCCAGCAGCTTAGCCCCCGGCACAGATACGCAGTATTTT. Amino acid sequence: CASSLAPGTDTQYF. The variable domain in full, completed from reference TRBV11-2 and TRBJ2-3, reads EAGVAQSPRYKIIEKRQSVAFWCNPISGHATLYWYQQILGQGPKLLIQFQNNGVVDDSQLPKDRFSAERLKGVDSTLKIQPAKLEDSAVYLCASSLAPGTDTQYFGPGTRLTVL.

The rearrangement links TRBV7-9 to TRBJ2-7; the match to TRBD1 covers 7 bases. CDR3 length equals 15 residues. The germline CDR1 and CDR2 sequences are SEHNR and FQNEAQ (reference sequence). J gave up 5 bases and V 3 bases, and 10 bases lay outside the gene matches. The chain's CDR3 is CASSFPGQSLDEQYF. The CDR3 DNA is TGTGCCAGCAGCTTCCCGGGACAGTCCCTGGACGAGCAGTACTTC.

The gene calls are TRBV4-1 and TRBJ2-1; 8 bases are a match to TRBD2. There are 16 residues in the CDR3. V gave up 3 bases and J gave up 5 bases; unmatched junction bases: 9. Germline loops: CDR1 MGHRA, CDR2 YSYEKL. This CDR3 is CASSHLGREGNNEQFF. The CDR3 nucleotides are TGCGCCAGCAGCCATCTGGGACGGGAGGGAAACAATGAGCAGTTCTTC.

The chain joins TRBV30 to TRBJ1-2; tentative D call: TRBD1 (5 bases). This CDR3 region has 11 residues. CDR1 GTSNPN and CDR2 SVGIG come from the germline V gene (reference sequence). V lost 5 bases, J lost 6 bases, and 10 bases lay in between. This CDR3 is CAWDLGDGYTF. The DNA of the CDR3 is TGTGCCTGGGACCTGGGGGATGGCTACACCTTC.

This clone has more than one count but fewer than ten. At the DNA level, this CDR3 is encoded by other sequences in the same sample as well. V is TRBV9 and J is TRBJ2-1; no reliable D call. This CDR3 region has 13 residues. The V end was cut by 0 bases, the J end by 7 bases, with 8 bases between. Germline assignment: CDR1 SGDLS and CDR2 YYNGEE. The CDR3 loop is CASSVGSSNEQFF. In DNA form, the CDR3 reads TGTGCCAGCAGCGTAGGGAGTAGTAATGAGCAGTTCTTC. Full variable domain (outside the CDR3, taken from reference TRBV9 and TRBJ2-1): DSGVTQTPKHLITATGQRVTLRCSPRSGDLSVYWYQQSLDQGLQFLIQYYNGEERAKGNILERFSAQQFPDLHSELNLSSLELGDSALYFCASSVGSSNEQFFGPGTRLTVL.

The table lists this clone with a few counts. The J gene is TRBJ2-1, the V gene TRBV29-1, with D possibly TRBD1 on 5 matching bases. The germline CDR1 and CDR2 sequences are SQVTM and ANQGSEA. With 3 bases removed from V and 2 bases from J, the gap between germline ends came to 8 bases. The CDR3 length is 13 residues. The CDR3 spells CSVDRAAYNEQFF. DNA for the CDR3: TGCAGCGTTGACAGGGCCGCCTACAATGAGCAGTTCTTC.

This clone was counted a few times. The chain is built from TRBV5-1 and TRBJ2-3; 7 nucleotides line up with TRBD2. J gave up 11 bases and V 4 bases, and 7 bases lay outside the gene matches. This CDR3 comprises 12 residues. The germline V gene encodes CDR1 SGHRS and CDR2 YFSETQ. The CDR3 nucleotides are TGCGCCAGCAGCGGAAGCGGGAACATGCAGTATTTT. It yields the protein CASSGSGNMQYF.

This clone came up a few times. V usage is TRBV7-9 and J usage is TRBJ2-7, with D uncertain. V was clipped by 2 bases and J by 1 base, with 9 bases between them. The CDR3 contains 14 residues. Germline CDR1 SEHNR, CDR2 FQNEAQ (reference sequence). The CDR3 DNA is TGTGCCAGCAGCTTATCGCCTAATTCCTACGAGCAGTACTTC. It is translated as CASSLSPNSYEQYF.

The chain uses TRBV30 and TRBJ1-2; D gene ambiguous. The CDR3 loop spans 14 amino acids. V was trimmed by 3 bases and J by 7 bases, leaving 18 bases between them. Germline V CDR1 and CDR2: GTSNPN, SVGIG (reference sequence). CDR3 bases: TGTGCCTGGAGCGGTTTGTTGGTCTCGGGTGGCTACACCTTC. It yields the protein CAWSGLLVSGGYTF.